Listed here are 10 T cell receptor beta chains from one sample, sequenced in a study of monozygotic twins with cystic fibrosis (dated by TCRdb to the early 2020s). Libraries were made using the immunoSEQ multiplex PCR assay. TCRdb carries this immuneACCESS record with in-frame sequences only. Its versions omit some clonotypes, under half of them owing to an unresolved V gene in the studies checked, with the rest unexplained. The sample table holds some 14,000 clones, of which around 87% were seen once. The ten biggest clones cover approximately 0.7% of the sample. Sequenced sample: blood. The origin of the receptors is a boy under 18 with cystic fibrosis.

The chain uses TRBV5-1 and TRBJ1-4, with TRBD1 matching over 9 bases. V shed 2 bases, J shed 7 bases, and the junction held 6 bases outside the gene matches. CDR3 length: 15 amino acids. From germline, CDR1 is SGHRS and CDR2 YFSETQ. CDR3 nucleotides: TGCGCCAGCAGCTTTACAGGGGGCGAGAGTGAAAAACTGTTTTTT. Translating it yields CASSFTGGESEKLFF.

The V gene is TRBV6-5, the J gene TRBJ1-2, with D possibly matching TRBD1 (5 bases). Germline V CDR1 and CDR2: MNHEY, SVGAGI. The CDR3 runs 13 residues. Trimming pared 5 bases from V and 5 bases from J, leaving 12 bases between. The DNA for the CDR3 is TGTGCCAGCAGTCCCGACAGTTCTTATGGCTACACCTTC. This sequence encodes CASSPDSSYGYTF.

The rearrangement joins TRBV7-2 to TRBJ1-2, with 8 nucleotides matching TRBD1. Per the germline V gene, CDR1 is SGHTA and CDR2 is FQGNSA. The CDR3 extends over 15 amino acids. V was pared by 2 bases and J by 2 bases, with 4 bases of the junction left unmatched. Here the CDR3 reads CASSLRDRINYGYTF. CDR3 in DNA: TGTGCCAGCAGCTTAAGGGACAGGATAAACTATGGCTACACCTTC.

The rearrangement joins TRBV7-9 to TRBJ1-3, with TRBD1 matching 8 bases. The J segment lost 4 bases and the V segment lost 3 bases, leaving 2 bases of the junction unmatched. The CDR3 covers 14 residues. CDR1 is SEHNR, CDR2 FQNEAQ, per germline (reference sequence). CDR3: CASSFTGGGNTIYF. The CDR3 nucleotides are TGTGCCAGCAGCTTTACAGGGGGAGGAAACACCATATATTTT.

The V call is TRBV29-1, the J call TRBJ2-3, with a tentative D call TRBD1 (5 bases). The CDR3 covers 12 residues. CDR1 is SQVTM, CDR2 ANQGSEA, per germline. The V gene lost 4 bases and the J gene lost 4 bases, with 9 bases spanning the gap. CDR3 coding DNA: TGCAGCGTTGCAGGGATCCCAGATACGCAGTATTTT. This sequence encodes CSVAGIPDTQYF.

The rearrangement joins TRBV28 to TRBJ2-7; 8 nucleotides agree with TRBD2. This CDR3 has 13 amino acids. Germline V lookup: CDR1 MDHEN, CDR2 SYDVKM. V lost 8 bases, J lost 6 bases, and 9 bases stayed unmatched. This CDR3 is CASLGGGPLEQYF. CDR3 DNA: TGTGCCAGCCTCGGGGGGGGGCCCCTCGAGCAGTACTTC.

The V call is TRBV4-2, the J call TRBJ2-7; 9 positions match TRBD1. The CDR3 sequence is 16 residues long. Germline V gene lookup returns CDR1 LGHNA and CDR2 YNFKEQ. The V gene end was trimmed by 0 bases and the J gene end by 4 bases; junction bases not matched to a gene: 7. CDR3 in DNA: TGTGCCAGCAGCCAAGATGGTGGGGACAGGGTATACGAGCAGTACTTC. Protein sequence: CASSQDGGDRVYEQYF.

V gene TRBV5-4 combines with J gene TRBJ1-2; D uncertain. V was clipped by 0 bases and J by 2 bases, with 5 bases between them. CDR3 size: 13 residues. Per the germline V gene, CDR1 is SGHNT and CDR2 is YYREEE (reference sequence). The DNA of the CDR3 is TGTGCCAGCAGCTTGGGGCAGAACTATGGCTACACCTTC. As protein: CASSLGQNYGYTF.

The gene calls are TRBV7-8 and TRBJ1-5; the match to TRBD1 covers 10 bases. The CDR3 length is 15 residues. Germline values: CDR1 SGHVS, CDR2 FQNEAQ. V shed 2 bases and J 5 bases; nucleotides not matched to a gene: 3. The CDR3 nucleotides read TGTGCCAGCAGCTTAATGACAGGGGGCGATCAGCCCCAGCATTTT. Encoded protein: CASSLMTGGDQPQHF.

The CDR3 DNA follows: TGTGCCAGTAGTTGGGGGAGCGCTGAAGCTTTCTTT. It encodes CASSWGSAEAFF. The rearrangement uses TRBV19 and TRBJ1-1; possibly TRBD1 for D (5 bases). The V end was cut by 5 bases, the J end by 6 bases, with 10 bases between. The CDR3 runs 12 residues. Germline CDR1 is LNHDA and CDR2 is SQIVND (reference sequence).